This T cell receptor (beta chain) was identified during a study of tissue T cells after allogeneic stem cell transplantation. As concerns this clone: Its target is unknown. Gene labels here are mouse ones. The sequenced fragment ends 1 residue before the CDR3 boundary, so the rest is inferred from the germline J gene.

The time point is: mouse harvest day 7 after allogeneic transplant. Tail vein injection delivered 10^7 T-cell-depleted bone marrow cells and 10^6 splenic CD5+ T cells. Libraries were prepared by immunoSEQ multiplex PCR; TCRdb keeps only in-frame clonotypes and omits some of them. In the table there are 7,000 to 8,000 clones, approximately 55% of which are singletons. Study observations and caveats: Which tissue TCRs were alloreactive or antigen-specific was not determined. Some clones might be persisting host cells.

CDR3 length: 12 amino acids. CDR1 and CDR2 from the germline V gene are SGHND and FRSKSL. V was clipped by 6 bases and J by 6 bases, with 10 bases between them. This chain uses TRBV15 with TRBJ2-5, with a possible D match to TRBD2 (6 bases). Sequencing input: gut tissue. This receptor was identified in a female BALB/c mouse given C57BL/6 T cells with graft-versus-host disease after an allogeneic hematopoietic cell transplant. The DNA read from the CDR3 is TGTGCCAGCAGCAGGGACTCCGACACCCAGTAC. It encodes CASSRDSDTQY. The entire CDR3 protein is CASSRDSDTQYF.